The sequence of this TCR beta chain was determined in a study of blood T cells in healthy people across ages. A sample-barcoded 5' primer and a J-beta primer mix were used in a second PCR of roughly 6 to 11 cycles. TCRdb fed the 5' RACE reads into MiXCR, producing one record per CDR3 protein. The data show 850,000 to 950,000 distinct CDR3 sequences, 25% to 35% seen once. Between the trimmed V and J ends, which lost 4 bases and 3 bases, there was a span of 10 bases. CDR3 length equals 13 residues. The sample holds many counts of this clonotype. Sample: blood. The TCR originated in an elderly woman in good health. V gene TRBV12-3 or TRBV12-4 combines with J gene TRBJ2-7; D is perhaps TRBD2 (6 bases). The CDR3 DNA follows: TGTGCCAGCAGTTACTTGGGGGGCTACGAGCAGTACTTC. Protein sequence: CASSYLGGYEQYF.